This is a list of T cell receptor beta chains from one sample in a study of blood T cell repertoires in COVID-19. Sequenced by immunoSEQ multiplex PCR; TCRdb stores in-frame clones only, minus some. The sample shows about 59,000 clones, 70% to 85% of them seen only once. The specimen was peripheral blood. These TCRs come from a man in his fifties or sixties with acute or convalescent COVID-19. Each CDR3 is given with its conserved first and last residue. D genes are given only for firm matches.

D gene: .; CDR3 length: 14; V gene: TRBV5-4; CDR3 protein: CASRDLGGDTEAFF
D gene: TRBD1; CDR3 length: 16; V gene: TRBV28; CDR3 protein: CASSLSMTGMDQPQHF
D gene: TRBD2; CDR3 length: 18; V gene: TRBV9; CDR3 protein: CASSVALASGSWADTQYF
D gene: .; CDR3 length: 14; V gene: TRBV7-8; CDR3 protein: CASSSSPGWETQYF
D gene: TRBD2; CDR3 length: 16; V gene: TRBV28; CDR3 protein: CASSLPGTSDYNEQFF
D gene: .; CDR3 length: 14; V gene: TRBV4-1; CDR3 protein: CASSLQRVSYEQYF
D gene: TRBD2; CDR3 length: 13; V gene: TRBV19; CDR3 protein: CASGLAGFDEQFF
D gene: .; CDR3 length: 14; V gene: TRBV2; CDR3 protein: CASSEEQGKDEQFF
D gene: .; CDR3 length: 11; V gene: TRBV2; CDR3 protein: CASSDVYEQYF
D gene: .; CDR3 length: 17; V gene: TRBV7-8; CDR3 protein: CASSPGKTGRETGELFF
D gene: .; CDR3 length: 16; V gene: TRBV6-2/TRBV6-3; CDR3 protein: CASSYKKGVWTGELFF
D gene: TRBD1; CDR3 length: 14; V gene: TRBV6-5; CDR3 protein: CASTRQGTNQPQHF
D gene: TRBD2; CDR3 length: 14; V gene: TRBV19; CDR3 protein: CASSIGREGVTQYF
D gene: TRBD2; CDR3 length: 13; V gene: TRBV29-1; CDR3 protein: CSSGTGNTGELFF
D gene: TRBD2; CDR3 length: 17; V gene: TRBV5-5; CDR3 protein: CASSSGGVPLLGNEQFF
D gene: TRBD1; CDR3 length: 15; V gene: TRBV27; CDR3 protein: CASSLSTGGRDTIYF
D gene: .; CDR3 length: 14; V gene: TRBV6-5; CDR3 protein: CASGEQGHTGELFF
D gene: .; CDR3 length: 12; V gene: TRBV4-2; CDR3 protein: CASSQEQGQLFF